The entry that follows covers one TCR beta chain sequence. Antigen unknown. The data originate from a study of response to subunit inactivated influenza vaccine. Deletions cut 4 bases from V and 1 base from J, with 11 bases between. Looked up from germline, CDR1 is SGHRS and CDR2 is YFSETQ. This CDR3 region has 14 residues. Study-wide points: Each seasonal flu vaccination may recruit only limited new T cells, authors suggested.

TCRdb independently ran MiXCR on the RT-PCR reads; one entry per CDR3 protein. The sample lists about half a million distinct CDR3 sequences; about 25% were seen once. The rearrangement uses TRBV5-1 and TRBJ1-2; D gene uncertain. The specimen was CD4+ T cells sorted from PBMCs, collected about 5 days after vaccination. The sequence was obtained from a man aged 45-60 years who received an inactivated influenza vaccine. The CDR3 DNA sequence: TGCGCCAGCAGCAGTTGGACCGATAACTATGGCTACACCTTC. Amino acid sequence: CASSSWTDNYGYTF.